The rows below give T cell receptor beta chains drawn from one sample of a study of blood T cells in healthy people across ages. TCRdb called the 5' RACE reads again in MiXCR, with one record for every CDR3 protein. The top ten clones hold about 0.72% of a sample with 1 million or so distinct CDR3 sequences, under 30% of them seen once. The same sample was also used in a study of T cells of mothers and their children.

Sequenced input: blood. The receptors were sampled from a girl aged 2-10 years in good health. CDR3s include the opening cysteine and the closing phenylalanine or tryptophan. Fields, in order: D gene, V gene, clone size, J gene, CDR3 DNA, CDR3 protein. D genes are given only for firm matches. Where a row states a size, it is once, few, many or the class of an expanded clone; other rows omit it.

d_call: -; v_call: TRBV7-2; clone_size: -; j_call: TRBJ1-2; cdr3_nt: TGTGCCAGCAGCTTAGACCGGGTCGGCTACACCTTC; cdr3_aa: CASSLDRVGYTF
d_call: -; v_call: TRBV29-1; clone_size: few; j_call: TRBJ1-4; cdr3_nt: TGCAGCGTTGTCCTGAGGACTAATGAAAAACTGTTTTTT; cdr3_aa: CSVVLRTNEKLFF
d_call: TRBD2; v_call: TRBV7-7; clone_size: -; j_call: TRBJ2-5; cdr3_nt: TGTGCTAGCACGCCGGGACTAGCGGGGGATGAGCAGTCCTTC; cdr3_aa: CASTPGLAGDEQSF
d_call: TRBD2; v_call: TRBV11-2; clone_size: -; j_call: TRBJ2-3; cdr3_nt: TGTGCCAGCAGCTCGGGACTAGCCGAGGCAGATACGCAGTATTTT; cdr3_aa: CASSSGLAEADTQYF
d_call: -; v_call: TRBV12-3/TRBV12-4; clone_size: once; j_call: TRBJ1-2; cdr3_nt: TGTGCCAGCAGTTTTCTACCGGGACGAACGATAGACTATGGCTACACCTTC; cdr3_aa: CASSFLPGRTIDYGYTF
d_call: -; v_call: TRBV28; clone_size: -; j_call: TRBJ2-1; cdr3_nt: TGTGCCAGCAGCCGACCGGAGAATGAGCGGTTCTTC; cdr3_aa: CASSRPENERFF
d_call: -; v_call: TRBV4-1; clone_size: -; j_call: TRBJ2-5; cdr3_nt: TGCGCCAGCAGCCAAATTCCCTCTGGAGCGGGCGAAGAGACCCAGTACTTC; cdr3_aa: CASSQIPSGAGEETQYF
d_call: TRBD1; v_call: TRBV5-6; clone_size: few; j_call: TRBJ2-6; cdr3_nt: TGTGCCAGCAGGGGACAGGGGCCTGGGGCCAACGTCCTGACTTTC; cdr3_aa: CASRGQGPGANVLTF
d_call: TRBD2; v_call: TRBV7-2; clone_size: many; j_call: TRBJ2-5; cdr3_nt: TGTGCCAGCAGCTTAGTGTCCCAAGGCGGGAGAGAGACCCAGTACTTC; cdr3_aa: CASSLVSQGGRETQYF
d_call: -; v_call: TRBV28; clone_size: few; j_call: TRBJ2-5; cdr3_nt: TGTGCCAGCAGTCTCCCTCGGACCTGGGAGACCCAGTACTTC; cdr3_aa: CASSLPRTWETQYF
d_call: -; v_call: TRBV25-1; clone_size: -; j_call: TRBJ1-2; cdr3_nt: TGTGCCAGCAGTCAACAAGGATGGCCAGCTAACTATGGCTACACCTTC; cdr3_aa: CASSQQGWPANYGYTF
d_call: -; v_call: TRBV7-9; clone_size: -; j_call: TRBJ1-1; cdr3_nt: TGTGCCAGCAGACGGGCGATGCAGGGTCTGACTGAAGCTTTCTTT; cdr3_aa: CASRRAMQGLTEAFF
d_call: -; v_call: TRBV29-1; clone_size: many; j_call: TRBJ2-1; cdr3_nt: TGCAGCGCTTCATCGGGGAGCGATGAGCAGTTCTTC; cdr3_aa: CSASSGSDEQFF
d_call: TRBD2; v_call: TRBV12-3/TRBV12-4; clone_size: few; j_call: TRBJ2-1; cdr3_nt: TGTGCCAGCACCCTGGGGGTAGCGGGCAATGAGCAGTTCTTC; cdr3_aa: CASTLGVAGNEQFF
d_call: -; v_call: TRBV7-2; clone_size: many; j_call: TRBJ2-7; cdr3_nt: TGTGCCAGCAGCTTAGAAGTCGGGCACACAGAGCAGTACTTC; cdr3_aa: CASSLEVGHTEQYF
d_call: -; v_call: TRBV5-1; clone_size: few; j_call: TRBJ2-7; cdr3_nt: TGTGCCAGCAGCTTAGTATCCGGGACCTACGAGCAGTACTTC; cdr3_aa: CASSLVSGTYEQYF
d_call: -; v_call: TRBV9; clone_size: -; j_call: TRBJ1-1; cdr3_nt: TGTGCCAGCAGCGAGGGGGGCTTGGACACTGAAGCTTTCTTT; cdr3_aa: CASSEGGLDTEAFF
d_call: -; v_call: TRBV7-2; clone_size: few; j_call: TRBJ1-2; cdr3_nt: TGTGCCAGCAGCTTAGCGCATGGGGGCCGTTATGGCTACACCTTC; cdr3_aa: CASSLAHGGRYGYTF
d_call: -; v_call: TRBV6-1; clone_size: -; j_call: TRBJ1-1; cdr3_nt: TGTGCCAGCAGTGATGTACCCGGTTCTGAAGCTTTCTTT; cdr3_aa: CASSDVPGSEAFF
d_call: -; v_call: TRBV6-1; clone_size: -; j_call: TRBJ1-5; cdr3_nt: TGTGCCAGCAGCCTATCAGGGTTCGCTCAGCCCCAGCATTTT; cdr3_aa: CASSLSGFAQPQHF
d_call: -; v_call: TRBV13; clone_size: -; j_call: TRBJ2-2; cdr3_nt: TGTGCCAGCAGCCAACTGGTCACCGGGGAGCTGTTTTTT; cdr3_aa: CASSQLVTGELFF
d_call: -; v_call: TRBV7-9; clone_size: few; j_call: TRBJ1-1; cdr3_nt: TGTGCCAGCAGCGGGGGGATAGGACCGAACACTGAAGCTTTCTTT; cdr3_aa: CASSGGIGPNTEAFF
d_call: -; v_call: TRBV29-1; clone_size: few; j_call: TRBJ1-1; cdr3_nt: TGCAGCGCCGGGGCCTTGAACACTGAAGCTTTCTTT; cdr3_aa: CSAGALNTEAFF
d_call: TRBD2; v_call: TRBV12-3/TRBV12-4; clone_size: -; j_call: TRBJ2-3; cdr3_nt: TGTGCCAGCTACCCGCGGGGGAGGACAGATACGCAGTATTTT; cdr3_aa: CASYPRGRTDTQYF
d_call: TRBD1; v_call: TRBV4-1; clone_size: -; j_call: TRBJ2-5; cdr3_nt: TGCGCCAGCAGCCCAGTCAGACAGGGGGGAGAGACCCAGTACTTC; cdr3_aa: CASSPVRQGGETQYF
d_call: -; v_call: TRBV6-1; clone_size: -; j_call: TRBJ2-1; cdr3_nt: TGTGCCAGCAGTGTCGCAGACACTTACTACAATGAGCAGTTCTTC; cdr3_aa: CASSVADTYYNEQFF
d_call: -; v_call: TRBV2; clone_size: few; j_call: TRBJ2-5; cdr3_nt: TGTGCCACCCTCAGTGAGGGGAATGAGACCCAGTACTTC; cdr3_aa: CATLSEGNETQYF
d_call: -; v_call: TRBV7-8; clone_size: -; j_call: TRBJ2-7; cdr3_nt: TGTGCCAGCAGCTCGGGACTCACAACCTACGAGCAGTACTTC; cdr3_aa: CASSSGLTTYEQYF
d_call: -; v_call: TRBV20-1; clone_size: few; j_call: TRBJ2-1; cdr3_nt: TGCAGTGCTAGAGATCATTTGAGCGGTACCTCCTACAATGAGCAGTTCTTC; cdr3_aa: CSARDHLSGTSYNEQFF
d_call: -; v_call: TRBV5-1; clone_size: few; j_call: TRBJ2-1; cdr3_nt: TGCGCCAGCAGTCTTAGACCCAGGGAAGGAAACAATGAGCAGTTCTTC; cdr3_aa: CASSLRPREGNNEQFF
d_call: TRBD1; v_call: TRBV27; clone_size: -; j_call: TRBJ2-7; cdr3_nt: TGTGCCAGCAGCAAAGGGACAGGTGTATCCTACGAGCAGTACTTC; cdr3_aa: CASSKGTGVSYEQYF
d_call: -; v_call: TRBV6-5; clone_size: -; j_call: TRBJ1-1; cdr3_nt: TGTGCCAGCAGTTTGGGGGTTCGGGCGAGCACTGAAGCTTTCTTT; cdr3_aa: CASSLGVRASTEAFF
d_call: TRBD2; v_call: TRBV29-1; clone_size: -; j_call: TRBJ2-2; cdr3_nt: TGCAGCGTTCCCTCGACTAGCGGGGGGTCGAACACCGGGGAGCTGTTTTTT; cdr3_aa: CSVPSTSGGSNTGELFF
d_call: -; v_call: TRBV4-3; clone_size: -; j_call: TRBJ2-2; cdr3_nt: TGCGCCAGCAGCCAAGATCTCCGCACCGGGGAGCTGTTTTTT; cdr3_aa: CASSQDLRTGELFF
d_call: TRBD2; v_call: TRBV20-1; clone_size: -; j_call: TRBJ2-1; cdr3_nt: TGCAGTGCTAGAATAGCGGGAGGCCCCTACAATGAGCAGTTCTTC; cdr3_aa: CSARIAGGPYNEQFF
d_call: -; v_call: TRBV4-2; clone_size: few; j_call: TRBJ2-6; cdr3_nt: TGTGCCAGCAGCCAAGAAGTAAGGATTGGATCTGGGGCCAACGTCCTGACTTTC; cdr3_aa: CASSQEVRIGSGANVLTF
d_call: -; v_call: TRBV7-2; clone_size: -; j_call: TRBJ2-5; cdr3_nt: TGTGCCAGCAGCGAGGAGGGGGTAATACAAGAGACCCAGTACTTC; cdr3_aa: CASSEEGVIQETQYF
d_call: -; v_call: TRBV7-2; clone_size: -; j_call: TRBJ2-1; cdr3_nt: TGTGCCAGCAGCTTAGTCAGGATCAATGAGCAGTTCTTC; cdr3_aa: CASSLVRINEQFF
d_call: TRBD2; v_call: TRBV7-2; clone_size: -; j_call: TRBJ2-1; cdr3_nt: TGTGCCAGCAGCTTAAGAAGCGGGGGGACCTCCTACAATGAGCAGTTCTTC; cdr3_aa: CASSLRSGGTSYNEQFF
d_call: TRBD2; v_call: TRBV5-1; clone_size: -; j_call: TRBJ2-5; cdr3_nt: TGCGCCAGCACTCGGGGGAGTATTGCGGGGGGCGAGACCCAGTACTTC; cdr3_aa: CASTRGSIAGGETQYF
d_call: -; v_call: TRBV12-3/TRBV12-4; clone_size: -; j_call: TRBJ1-1; cdr3_nt: TGTGCCAGCAGTTCTCAGACTGAAGCTTTCTTT; cdr3_aa: CASSSQTEAFF
d_call: -; v_call: TRBV20-1; clone_size: few; j_call: TRBJ1-6; cdr3_nt: TGCAGTGCTAGAGATCTGGGGGGCTCACCCCTCCACTTT; cdr3_aa: CSARDLGGSPLHF
d_call: -; v_call: TRBV7-9; clone_size: few; j_call: TRBJ1-1; cdr3_nt: TGTGCCAGCAGCTTTTCGCTCCCGGGCACTGAAGCTTTCTTT; cdr3_aa: CASSFSLPGTEAFF